Shown below are 9 T cell receptor beta chains from a single sample sequenced in a study of T cells after yellow fever vaccination. Using its own MiXCR run on the 5' RACE reads, TCRdb lists one record per CDR3 protein. The sample lists about 310,000 distinct CDR3 sequences, approximately 3.9% occurring once. Source: PBMCs, taken on the day of the yellow fever booster vaccination. The receptors were sampled from a young man who received the YFV17D yellow fever vaccine.

This chain links TRBV20-1 with TRBJ2-5; TRBD2 agrees at 10 bases. V lost 3 bases, J lost 1 base, and 8 bases stayed unmatched. CDR1 is DFQATT, CDR2 SNEGSKA, per germline (reference sequence). This CDR3 has 16 residues. The CDR3 DNA follows: TGCAGTGCTAGTGAAGTCGCTAGCGGGGGCCAAGAGACCCAGTACTTC. It is translated as CSASEVASGGQETQYF.

This clonotype was seen more than once but under ten times. The J gene is TRBJ2-2, the V gene TRBV7-3; 11 nucleotides agree with TRBD2. Germline V lookup: CDR1 SGHTA, CDR2 FQGTGA. The CDR3 is 15 amino acids. Trimming cost V 4 bases and J 5 bases; bases outside gene matches: 3. In DNA form, the CDR3 reads TGTGCCAGCAGCTCTTCTAGCGGGGGGACCGGGGAGCTGTTTTTT. This translates into CASSSSSGGTGELFF.

This clonotype has more than one count but fewer than ten. The J gene is TRBJ2-7, the V gene TRBV3-1; D may be TRBD1 (7 bases). Germline CDR1 LGHDT, CDR2 YNNKEL (reference sequence). V was pared by 8 bases and J by 6 bases, with 17 bases between. The length of the CDR3 is 13 residues. The CDR3 is CASDPGGYGEQYF. The CDR3 coding sequence is TGTGCCAGCGACCCAGGGGGGTATGGCGAGCAGTACTTC.

The CDR3 DNA reads as TGTGCCATCAGTGGTACAGAGAGCGAGACCCAGTACTTC. Protein: CAISGTESETQYF. The chain has TRBV10-3 and TRBJ2-5; D gene ambiguous. This CDR3 region has 13 residues. Trimming shortened V by 4 bases and J by 5 bases, and 11 bases separated the two germline ends. CDR1 is ENHRY, CDR2 SYGVKD, per germline.

This clonotype has ten or more counts. The chain employs TRBV5-1 and TRBJ2-2; weak D call: TRBD1 (6 bases). Germline loops: CDR1 SGHRS, CDR2 YFSETQ. V lost 2 bases to trimming and J lost 6 bases, with 11 bases between them. The CDR3 consists of 14 residues. The CDR3 sequence is CASSFQQGSGELFF. DNA of the CDR3: TGCGCCAGCAGCTTCCAACAGGGCTCCGGGGAGCTGTTTTTT.

The genes are TRBV7-2 and TRBJ2-1; no reliable D call. The germline V gene encodes CDR1 SGHTA and CDR2 FQGNSA. The CDR3 has 12 amino acids. Between the trimmed V and J ends, which lost 4 bases and 7 bases, there was a span of 8 bases. For the CDR3, the DNA is TGTGCCAGCAGCTGGATCCGGAATGAGCAGTTCTTC. Encoded protein: CASSWIRNEQFF.

A note on this clonotype: At one boundary the junction diverges from the germline segment, which might be a read error. The chain employs TRBV29-1 and TRBJ1-5; no clear D. Germline lookup yields CDR1 SQVTM and CDR2 ANQGSEA. CDR3 size: 14 residues. The CDR3 region has the DNA TGCAGCGTTAAAGAGAGAGGTTGGAATCAGCCCCAGCATTTT. Translating gives CSVKERGWNQPQHF.

Ten or more counts support this clonotype. The genes are TRBV7-2 and TRBJ2-3, with a weak D call TRBD2 (5 bases). Between the trimmed V and J ends, which lost 7 bases and 11 bases, there was a span of 19 bases. Germline V gene sequence: CDR1 SGHTA, CDR2 FQGNSA. This CDR3 region has 13 residues. CDR3 region: CASIRNPGGVQYF. The DNA of the CDR3 is TGTGCCAGCATCCGGAATCCCGGAGGCGTGCAGTATTTT.

The rearrangement joins TRBV7-9 to TRBJ1-4; 7 positions match TRBD1. Germline lookup yields CDR1 SEHNR and CDR2 FQNEAQ (reference sequence). V gave up 5 bases and J gave up 10 bases; unmatched junction bases: 7. This CDR3 has 13 residues. CDR3 sequence (DNA): TGTGCCAGCAGCCCCCGACAGGGATCAAAACTGTTTTTT. Translating it yields CASSPRQGSKLFF.